This T cell receptor beta chain was captured in a study of radiotherapy plus CTLA-4 blockade in lung cancer. In the study overall: Overall, less than 20% of patients showed an objective response, while over 30% attained disease control.

Study outcomes and limitations: The authors reported that early blood T cell clone dynamics, with interferon-beta, best predicted response. Expansion of tumor-derived TCR clones was observed in blood after radiotherapy plus ipilimumab.

Enrolled patients, whose metastatic non-small-cell lung cancer was chemo-refractory, received focal radiation plus CTLA-4 blockade with ipilimumab. TCRdb's table, derived via immunoSEQ multiplex PCR, lists solely in-frame clones and lacks some. Among about 43,000 clones, around 70% were seen once, and the ten largest hold around 25%. As concerns this clone: What it binds is not known.

This TCR came from a human donor with non-small cell lung cancer who had a partial response to radiotherapy plus ipilimumab. Sequenced here: peripheral blood, sampled from a patient treated with radiotherapy plus ipilimumab.

The CDR3 protein is CASSGQVGNTIYF. The CDR3 DNA reads as TGTGCCAGCAGTGGACAGGTCGGGAACACCATATATTTT. The rearrangement links TRBV28 to TRBJ1-3; the match to TRBD1 covers 7 bases. V was clipped by 5 bases and J by 7 bases; unmatched bases: 5. Germline-derived CDR1 and CDR2 are MDHEN and SYDVKM. CDR3 length: 13 residues.